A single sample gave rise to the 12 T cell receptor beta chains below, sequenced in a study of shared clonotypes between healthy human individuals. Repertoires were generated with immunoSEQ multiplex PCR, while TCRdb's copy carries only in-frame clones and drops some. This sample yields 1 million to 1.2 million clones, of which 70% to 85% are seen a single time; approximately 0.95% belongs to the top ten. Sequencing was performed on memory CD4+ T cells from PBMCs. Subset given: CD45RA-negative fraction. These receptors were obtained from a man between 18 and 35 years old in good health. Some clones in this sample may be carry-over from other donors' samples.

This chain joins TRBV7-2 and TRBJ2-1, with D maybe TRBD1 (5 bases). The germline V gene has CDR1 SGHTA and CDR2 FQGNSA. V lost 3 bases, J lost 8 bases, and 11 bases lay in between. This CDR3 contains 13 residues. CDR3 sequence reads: CASSFAGKDEQFF. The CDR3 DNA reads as TGTGCCAGCAGCTTCGCAGGGAAAGATGAGCAGTTCTTC.

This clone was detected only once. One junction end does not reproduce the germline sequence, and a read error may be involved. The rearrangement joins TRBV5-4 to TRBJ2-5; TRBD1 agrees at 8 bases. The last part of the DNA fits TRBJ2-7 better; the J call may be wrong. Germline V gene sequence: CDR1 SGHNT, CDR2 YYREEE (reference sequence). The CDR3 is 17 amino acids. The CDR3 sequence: CASNLDPRQGRVGEQYF. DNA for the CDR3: TGTGCCAGCAACTTGGACCCCCGACAGGGGAGAGTGGGCGAGCAGTACTTC.

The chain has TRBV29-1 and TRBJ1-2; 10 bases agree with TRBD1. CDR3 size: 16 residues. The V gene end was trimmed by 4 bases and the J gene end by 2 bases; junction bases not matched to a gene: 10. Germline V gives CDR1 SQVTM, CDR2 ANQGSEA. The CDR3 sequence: CSVGGDRGPRNYGYTF. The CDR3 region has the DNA TGCAGCGTTGGAGGGGACAGGGGACCGAGAAACTATGGCTACACCTTC. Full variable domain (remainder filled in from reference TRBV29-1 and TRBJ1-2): SAVISQKPSRDICQRGTSLTIQCQVDSQVTMMFWYRQQPGQSLTLIATANQGSEATYESGFVIDKFPISRPNLTFSTLTVSNMSPEDSSIYLCSVGGDRGPRNYGYTFGSGTRLTVV.

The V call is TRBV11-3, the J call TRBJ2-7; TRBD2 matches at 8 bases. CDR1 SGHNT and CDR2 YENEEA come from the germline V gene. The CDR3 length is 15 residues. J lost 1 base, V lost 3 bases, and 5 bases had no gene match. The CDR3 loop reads CASSFSAGGSYEQYF. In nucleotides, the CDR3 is TGTGCCAGCAGCTTTTCGGCGGGGGGTTCCTACGAGCAGTACTTC.

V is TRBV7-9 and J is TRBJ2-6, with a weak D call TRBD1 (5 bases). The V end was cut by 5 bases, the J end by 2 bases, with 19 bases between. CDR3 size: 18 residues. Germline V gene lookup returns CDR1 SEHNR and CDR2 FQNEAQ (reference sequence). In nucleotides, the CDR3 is TGTGCCAGCAGCCGTGCGCAGGGCGGCTTCCCTGGGGCCAACGTCCTGACTTTC. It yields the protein CASSRAQGGFPGANVLTF.

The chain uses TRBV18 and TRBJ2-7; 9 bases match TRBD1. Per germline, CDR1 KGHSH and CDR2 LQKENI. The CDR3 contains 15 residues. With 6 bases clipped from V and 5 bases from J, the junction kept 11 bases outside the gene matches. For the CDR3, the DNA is TGTGCCAGCTCGGCAATCCGGGACAGGGCCCACGAGCAGTACTTC. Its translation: CASSAIRDRAHEQYF.

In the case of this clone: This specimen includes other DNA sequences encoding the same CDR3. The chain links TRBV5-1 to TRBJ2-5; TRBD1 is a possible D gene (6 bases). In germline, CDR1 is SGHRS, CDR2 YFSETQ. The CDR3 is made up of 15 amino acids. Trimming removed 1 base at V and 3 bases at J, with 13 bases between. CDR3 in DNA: TGCGCCAGCAGCTTGTTGAGGGCAGGGGAAGAGACCCAGTACTTC. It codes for CASSLLRAGEETQYF.

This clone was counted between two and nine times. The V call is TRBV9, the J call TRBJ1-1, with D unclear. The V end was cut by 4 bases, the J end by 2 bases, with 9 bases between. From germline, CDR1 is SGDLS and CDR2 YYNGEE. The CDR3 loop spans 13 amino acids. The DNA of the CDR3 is TGTGCCAGCAGCCCCCGAATTAACACTGAAGCTTTCTTT. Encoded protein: CASSPRINTEAFF.

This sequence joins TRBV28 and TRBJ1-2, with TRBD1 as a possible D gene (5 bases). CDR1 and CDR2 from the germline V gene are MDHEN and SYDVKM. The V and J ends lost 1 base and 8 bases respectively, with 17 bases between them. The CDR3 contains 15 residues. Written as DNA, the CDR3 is TGTGCCAGCAGTTTATCTGGGGCTCCTGTGAACGGCTACACCTTC. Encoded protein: CASSLSGAPVNGYTF.

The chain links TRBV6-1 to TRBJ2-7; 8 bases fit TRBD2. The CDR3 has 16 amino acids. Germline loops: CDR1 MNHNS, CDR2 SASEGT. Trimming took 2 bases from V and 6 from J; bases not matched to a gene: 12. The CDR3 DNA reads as TGTGCCAGCAGTGAAACCCCCAGCGGGGGCAGGAGCGAGCAGTACTTC. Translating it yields CASSETPSGGRSEQYF.

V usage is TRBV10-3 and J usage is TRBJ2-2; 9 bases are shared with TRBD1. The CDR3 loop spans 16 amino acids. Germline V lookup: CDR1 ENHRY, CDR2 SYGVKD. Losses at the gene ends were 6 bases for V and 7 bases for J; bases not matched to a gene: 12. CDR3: CAIRRGTGQIGGELFF. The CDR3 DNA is TGTGCCATCAGAAGGGGGACAGGGCAAATCGGCGGGGAGCTGTTTTTT.

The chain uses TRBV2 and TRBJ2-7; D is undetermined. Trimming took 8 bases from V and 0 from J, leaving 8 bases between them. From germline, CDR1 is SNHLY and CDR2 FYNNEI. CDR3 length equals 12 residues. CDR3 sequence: CASAGVSYEQYF. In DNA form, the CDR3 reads TGTGCCAGCGCTGGCGTCTCCTACGAGCAGTACTTC.